This is a list of T cell receptor beta chains from one sample in a study of blood T cell repertoires in COVID-19. Clones were read by immunoSEQ multiplex PCR, and TCRdb kept only the in-frame ones, dropping some. Of 200,000 to 250,000 clones listed, nearly 90% were seen once; the top ten hold more than 12%. What was sequenced was PBMCs or T cells enriched from blood (not recorded which). All receptors derive from a man between 25 and 39 years old who had been exposed to COVID-19. The conserved cysteine and the conserved F or W are not part of the CDR3 here.

v_call: TRBV5-4
j_call: TRBJ1-1
cdr3_aa: ASSVGTNTEAF

v_call: TRBV14
j_call: TRBJ1-5
cdr3_aa: ASSQGGDQPQH

v_call: TRBV3-1/TRBV3-2
j_call: TRBJ2-7
cdr3_aa: ASSSGYEQY

v_call: TRBV27
j_call: TRBJ2-5
cdr3_aa: ASSWDRGIETQY

v_call: TRBV5-6
j_call: TRBJ1-2
cdr3_aa: ASRQVRGGYT

v_call: TRBV19
j_call: TRBJ1-1
cdr3_aa: ASKLRTGMNTEAF

v_call: TRBV11-2
j_call: TRBJ1-6
cdr3_aa: ASSLGQLNSPLH

v_call: TRBV19
j_call: TRBJ2-5
cdr3_aa: ASSSLNGGTQY

v_call: TRBV18
j_call: TRBJ2-7
cdr3_aa: ASSLSSGGILYEQY

v_call: TRBV27
j_call: TRBJ2-7
cdr3_aa: ASSPGRSSYEQY

v_call: TRBV29-1
j_call: TRBJ2-1
cdr3_aa: SALIRDRVNEQF

v_call: TRBV19
j_call: TRBJ2-3
cdr3_aa: ASSIDGGLTDTQY

v_call: TRBV12-5
j_call: TRBJ2-7
cdr3_aa: ASGLPQIRDSPYEQY

v_call: TRBV19
j_call: TRBJ1-1
cdr3_aa: ASSISVLNTEAF

v_call: TRBV4-3
j_call: TRBJ2-5
cdr3_aa: ASSQGGRGAGETQY

v_call: TRBV10-3
j_call: TRBJ2-5
cdr3_aa: AISEYSLTTGETQY

v_call: TRBV5-1
j_call: TRBJ2-3
cdr3_aa: ASSGGLAGGTDTQY

v_call: TRBV20-1
j_call: TRBJ2-6
cdr3_aa: SASPSDRAAGANVLT

v_call: TRBV14
j_call: TRBJ2-5
cdr3_aa: ASSQVAGTQY

v_call: TRBV5-1
j_call: TRBJ2-7
cdr3_aa: ASSLDRYEQY

v_call: TRBV14
j_call: TRBJ2-7
cdr3_aa: ASSPSGGSPYEQY

v_call: TRBV18
j_call: TRBJ2-2
cdr3_aa: ASSLSAKPRGTGELF

v_call: TRBV21-1
j_call: TRBJ1-6
cdr3_aa: ASSKEGTGGHLCSYNSPLH

v_call: TRBV4-1
j_call: TRBJ2-5
cdr3_aa: ASSQRTGGAETQY

v_call: TRBV21-1
j_call: TRBJ1-4
cdr3_aa: ASSRLLVDRGRPEKLF

v_call: TRBV5-1
j_call: TRBJ2-7
cdr3_aa: ASRSTGGSYEQY

v_call: TRBV5-1
j_call: TRBJ2-1
cdr3_aa: ASSIQDNEQF

v_call: TRBV19
j_call: TRBJ1-6
cdr3_aa: ASSTTGQWNSPLH

v_call: TRBV13
j_call: TRBJ1-1
cdr3_aa: ASSTNWANTEAF